This T cell receptor beta chain originates from a study of OX40 agonist ivuxolimab in advanced cancers. Study at large: Anti-PD-1, anti-PD-L1 or anti-CTLA-4 therapy given earlier was allowed, and 35% to 50% had some. Two cutaneous melanoma patients and one hepatocellular carcinoma patient, three in all, had partial responses. Broader study findings: Average numbers of expanded clones were greater in CD8+ T cells than in CD4+.

With respect to this clone: Antigen unknown.

Sequencing used immunoSEQ multiplex PCR; TCRdb keeps in-frame clones, though not all of them. The sample carries tens of thousands of clones, 85% to 90% recorded once. The sequencing used CD4+ or CD8+ T cells sorted from blood, collected in a trial of the OX40 agonist ivuxolimab. This TCR derives from an adult with an advanced solid tumor such as melanoma, head and neck, liver or kidney cancer.

The CDR3 spells CASRLGVAEQFF. CDR3 coding DNA: TGTGCCAGCAGGCTCGGAGTCGCTGAGCAGTTCTTC. The rearrangement joins TRBV6-5 to TRBJ2-1; no definite D call. V shed 6 bases and J shed 9 bases, with 12 bases lying between them. CDR3 length equals 12 residues. Germline CDR1 and CDR2: MNHEY and SVGAGI.